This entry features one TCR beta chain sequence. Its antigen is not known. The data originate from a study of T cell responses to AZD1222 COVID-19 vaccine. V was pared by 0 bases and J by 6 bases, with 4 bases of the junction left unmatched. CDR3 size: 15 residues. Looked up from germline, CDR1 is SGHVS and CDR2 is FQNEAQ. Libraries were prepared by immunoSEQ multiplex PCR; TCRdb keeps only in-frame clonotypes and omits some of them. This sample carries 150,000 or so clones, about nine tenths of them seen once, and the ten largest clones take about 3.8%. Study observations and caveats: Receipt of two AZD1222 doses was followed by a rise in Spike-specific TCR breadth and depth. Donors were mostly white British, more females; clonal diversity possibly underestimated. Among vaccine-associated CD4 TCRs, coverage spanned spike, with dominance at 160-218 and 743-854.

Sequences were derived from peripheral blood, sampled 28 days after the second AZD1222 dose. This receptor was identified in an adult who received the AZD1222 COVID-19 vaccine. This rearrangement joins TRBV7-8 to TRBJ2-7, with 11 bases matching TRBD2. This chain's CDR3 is CASSLARLAGPEQYF. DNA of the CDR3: TGTGCCAGCAGCTTAGCGAGACTAGCGGGACCCGAGCAGTACTTC.